These T cell receptor beta chains were read from a single sample in a study of blood T cell repertoires in COVID-19. Assay: immunoSEQ multiplex PCR; the TCRdb copy retains only in-frame clones and omits some. The sample lists 90,000 to 150,000 clones; around 89% were seen once. Sample: peripheral blood. All receptors derive from a man aged 65 to 85 with active or convalescent COVID-19. The CDR3 runs from the conserved cysteine through the conserved F or W. The order of the fields is CDR3 protein, CDR3 DNA, J gene, V gene, D gene, clone size. A D gene is named only where the DNA matches it firmly. Only part of the rows carry a size: once, few, many, or a class if the clone is expanded.

CASSSGTSGRFTYEQYF TGTGCCAGCAGCTCCGGGACTAGCGGGAGATTCACCTACGAGCAGTACTTC TRBJ2-7 TRBV11-2 TRBD2 NA
CASSLAPGYEQYF TGTGCCAGCAGCTTAGCCCCAGGGTACGAGCAGTACTTC TRBJ2-7 TRBV7-2 NA NA
CASSQGSGYEQYF TGTGCCAGCAGTCAGGGCTCGGGCTACGAGCAGTACTTC TRBJ2-7 TRBV3-1/TRBV3-2 NA NA
CASSQADSGRIGELFF TGCGCCAGCAGCCAAGCTGATAGCGGGAGAATCGGGGAGCTGTTTTTT TRBJ2-2 TRBV4-1 TRBD2 NA
CASSDPPETGGGYTF TGTGCCAGCAGTGACCCCCCCGAGACAGGGGGCGGCTACACCTTC TRBJ1-2 TRBV25-1 TRBD1 once
CASLEQGDTEAFF TGTGCCTCCCTCGAGCAGGGCGACACTGAAGCTTTCTTT TRBJ1-1 TRBV19 NA NA
CASDGGLRETQYF TGTGCCAGCGATGGAGGGCTGAGAGAGACCCAGTACTTC TRBJ2-5 TRBV6-5 NA NA
CASSLDLPGSFEQYF TGTGCCAGCAGCTTAGATCTCCCAGGGTCTTTCGAGCAGTACTTC TRBJ2-7 TRBV11-2 NA once
CASSESGQGSYGYTF TGTGCCAGCAGTGAATCGGGACAGGGAAGCTATGGCTACACCTTC TRBJ1-2 TRBV2 TRBD1 NA
CASSSEGGQETQYF TGCGCCAGCAGCTCGGAGGGGGGGCAAGAGACCCAGTACTTC TRBJ2-5 TRBV5-1 NA NA